A single T cell receptor beta chain is shown here with its context. Original methodology: Estimated nucleated cell counts came from reference gene primer amplification. The method was immunoSEQ multiplex PCR; TCRdb's version includes in-frame clones alone and lacks a portion of them. The DNA gave D and trimming, while V, J and clone size come from that table. The sample records some 120,000 clones, around 83% being singletons. V was pared by 0 bases and J by 8 bases, with 15 bases of the junction left unmatched. Germline V gene data show CDR1 as MNHEY and CDR2 as SMNVEV (reference sequence). The CDR3 length is 17 residues. This entry comes from a study of blood T cell repertoires in COVID-19. Study-wide context: Whether acute or convalescent, the COVID-19 samples came from the United States, Italy and Spain. Sample material is recorded as cDNA or gDNA derived from T cells, B-cell-depleted T cells, or PBMCs.

Sequences were obtained from peripheral blood. This clonotype was sampled from a woman between 50 and 59 years old with acute or convalescent COVID-19. J is TRBJ1-2 and V is TRBV27, with TRBD1 matching over 7 bases. CDR3 loop: CASSLSPTGQSSKGYTF. CDR3 DNA sequence: TGTGCCAGCAGTTTATCCCCGACAGGGCAAAGCTCAAAGGGCTACACCTTC.